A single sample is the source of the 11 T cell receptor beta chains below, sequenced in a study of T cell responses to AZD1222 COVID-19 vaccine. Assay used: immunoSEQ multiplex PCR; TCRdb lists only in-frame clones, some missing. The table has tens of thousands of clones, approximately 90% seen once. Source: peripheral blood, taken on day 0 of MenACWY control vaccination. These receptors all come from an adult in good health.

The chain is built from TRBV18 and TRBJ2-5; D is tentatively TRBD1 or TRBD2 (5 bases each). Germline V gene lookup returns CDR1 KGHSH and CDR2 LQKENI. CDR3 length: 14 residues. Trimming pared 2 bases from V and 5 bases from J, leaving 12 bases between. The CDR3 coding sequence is TGTGCCAGCTCACCAGGGACCCGGAGGGAGACCCAGTACTTC. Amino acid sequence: CASSPGTRRETQYF.

The CDR3, as DNA: TGCGCCAGCAGCCTGGGACAGGGCTTAACCGGGGAGCTGTTTTTT. This gives the protein CASSLGQGLTGELFF. The chain joins TRBV4-3 to TRBJ2-2; 9 bases match TRBD1. With 4 bases clipped from V and 5 bases from J, the junction kept 5 bases outside the gene matches. CDR1 and CDR2 from the germline V gene are LGHNA and YSLEER. The CDR3 consists of 15 residues.

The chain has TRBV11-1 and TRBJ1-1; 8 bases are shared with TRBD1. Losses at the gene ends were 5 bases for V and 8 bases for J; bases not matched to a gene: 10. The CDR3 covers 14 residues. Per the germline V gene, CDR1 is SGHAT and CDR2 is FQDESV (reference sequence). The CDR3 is CASSRQGIYAEAFF. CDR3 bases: TGTGCCAGCAGCAGACAGGGGATTTACGCCGAAGCTTTCTTT.

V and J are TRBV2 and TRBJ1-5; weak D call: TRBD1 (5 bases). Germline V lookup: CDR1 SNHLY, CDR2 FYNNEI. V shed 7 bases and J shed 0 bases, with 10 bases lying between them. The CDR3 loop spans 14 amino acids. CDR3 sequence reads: CASNGRVSNQPQHF. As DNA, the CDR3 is TGTGCCAGCAACGGCAGGGTTAGCAATCAGCCCCAGCATTTT. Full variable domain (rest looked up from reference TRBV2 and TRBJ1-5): EPEVTQTPSHQVTQMGQEVILRCVPISNHLYFYWYRQILGQKVEFLVSFYNNEISEKSEIFDDQFSVERPDGSNFTLKIRSTKLEDSAMYFCASNGRVSNQPQHFGDGTRLSIL.

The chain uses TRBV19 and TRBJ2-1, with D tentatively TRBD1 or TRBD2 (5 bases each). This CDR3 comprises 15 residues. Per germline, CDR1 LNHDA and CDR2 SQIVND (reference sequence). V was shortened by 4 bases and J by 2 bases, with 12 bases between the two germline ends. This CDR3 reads CASSTNWDPYNEQFF. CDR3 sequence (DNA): TGTGCCAGTAGTACTAACTGGGACCCCTACAATGAGCAGTTCTTC.

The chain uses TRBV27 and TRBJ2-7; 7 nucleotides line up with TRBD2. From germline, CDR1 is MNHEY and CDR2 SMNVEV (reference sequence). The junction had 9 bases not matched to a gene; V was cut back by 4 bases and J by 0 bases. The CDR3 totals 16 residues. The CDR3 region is CASSSVGGRPSYEQYF. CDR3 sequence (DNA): TGTGCCAGCAGTTCAGTAGGCGGGAGACCCTCCTACGAGCAGTACTTC.

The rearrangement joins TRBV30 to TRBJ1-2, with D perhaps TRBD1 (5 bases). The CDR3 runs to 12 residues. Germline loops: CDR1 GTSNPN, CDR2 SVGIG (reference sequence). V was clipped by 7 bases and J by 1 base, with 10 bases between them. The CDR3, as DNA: TGTGCCTCAGACAGAGGTAACTATGGCTACACCTTC. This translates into CASDRGNYGYTF.

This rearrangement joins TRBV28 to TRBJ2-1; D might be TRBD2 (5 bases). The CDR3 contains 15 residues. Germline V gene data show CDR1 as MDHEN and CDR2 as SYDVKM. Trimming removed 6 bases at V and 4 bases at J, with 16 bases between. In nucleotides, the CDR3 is TGTGCCAGCAGGTCGGGGTCTGGCAATTACAATGAGCAGTTCTTC. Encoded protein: CASRSGSGNYNEQFF.

The CDR3 loop reads CASSQGQAPIGYTF. In DNA form, the CDR3 reads TGCGCCAGCAGCCAAGGCCAGGCACCGATCGGCTACACCTTC. The chain has TRBV4-1 and TRBJ1-2; D remains unclear. CDR3 size: 14 residues. Per germline, CDR1 MGHRA and CDR2 YSYEKL. V was shortened by 1 base and J by 8 bases, with 14 bases between the two germline ends.

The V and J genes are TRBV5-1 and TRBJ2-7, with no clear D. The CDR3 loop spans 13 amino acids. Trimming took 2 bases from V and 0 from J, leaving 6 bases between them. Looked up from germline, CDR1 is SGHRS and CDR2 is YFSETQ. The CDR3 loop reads CASSFPTSYEQYF. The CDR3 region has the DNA TGCGCCAGCAGCTTCCCCACCTCCTACGAGCAGTACTTC.

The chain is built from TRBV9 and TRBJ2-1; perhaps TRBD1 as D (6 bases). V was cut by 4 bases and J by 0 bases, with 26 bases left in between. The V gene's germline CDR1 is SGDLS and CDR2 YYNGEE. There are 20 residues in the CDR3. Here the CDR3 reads CASSPRSPLGGTSSYNEQFF. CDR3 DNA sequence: TGTGCCAGCAGCCCGAGGTCCCCACTAGGGGGTACTAGCTCCTACAATGAGCAGTTCTTC. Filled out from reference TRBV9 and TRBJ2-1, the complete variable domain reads DSGVTQTPKHLITATGQRVTLRCSPRSGDLSVYWYQQSLDQGLQFLIQYYNGEERAKGNILERFSAQQFPDLHSELNLSSLELGDSALYFCASSPRSPLGGTSSYNEQFFGPGTRLTVL.